The source of this T cell receptor beta chain is a study of tumor and adjacent non-tumor tissue in lung cancer. Whole-study context: Stage I to III disease affected about nine men and roughly 5 women aged about 31 to 80. Approximately 4 million productive TCRbeta reads were obtained per sample on average. General study results and limits: Top 100 clones took a larger repertoire share in normal lung. Compared with tumor, normal lung showed significantly lower TCR diversity.

The library came from three nested PCR rounds adapted from ARM-PCR protocols. TCRdb reprocessed the multiplex PCR reads with MiXCR, giving one entry per CDR3 protein. This table has 40,000 to 60,000 distinct CDR3 sequences, roughly 60% appearing once. As to this clonotype: Its matching antigen is unknown. The junction departs from germline at one end; a sequencing error may be responsible.

The V gene's germline CDR1 is SGHAT and CDR2 FQDESV (reference sequence). The length of the CDR3 is 13 residues. The template was RNA from unsorted bulk tissue. The normal lung tissue was taken more than 3 cm from the tumor edge. Sequencing was carried out using distant non-tumor lung tissue. The chain couples TRBV11-1 to TRBJ2-7; possibly TRBD2 for D (5 bases). This TCR came from a woman in her seventies with non-small cell lung cancer. The CDR3, as DNA: TGTGTCAGCAGCCTAGCAGGCGACTTCGCGAGGTTCTTC. Translated, it gives CVSSLAGDFARFF.